The rows below give T cell receptor beta chains drawn from one sample of a study of blood T cell repertoires in COVID-19. Repertoires were generated with immunoSEQ multiplex PCR, while TCRdb's copy carries only in-frame clones and drops some. The sample shows 350,000 to 450,000 clones, roughly four fifths of them seen only once. The sample consisted of PBMCs or T cells enriched from blood (not recorded which). These receptors all stem from a woman in her 50s who had recovered from COVID-19. Each CDR3 is given without its conserved first and last residue. Fields, in order: V gene, J gene, CDR3 protein.

V: TRBV19
J: TRBJ2-4
CDR3: ASSMGTEKNIQY

V: TRBV14
J: TRBJ1-2
CDR3: ASSQTPSRGTGYT

V: TRBV5-1
J: TRBJ2-2
CDR3: ASSLGTVGNTGELF

V: TRBV3-1/TRBV3-2
J: TRBJ1-3
CDR3: ASSHPRGLGNTIY

V: TRBV3-1/TRBV3-2
J: TRBJ1-2
CDR3: ASSQDFSGYT

V: TRBV12-3/TRBV12-4
J: TRBJ1-2
CDR3: ASSLGGWYGYT

V: TRBV15
J: TRBJ2-2
CDR3: ATSRGGQGTGELF

V: TRBV19
J: TRBJ1-1
CDR3: ASSIETGTGAF

V: TRBV10-3
J: TRBJ2-7
CDR3: AITTGIADEQY

V: TRBV19
J: TRBJ1-1
CDR3: ASSIPGGRRTNTEAF

V: TRBV6-6
J: TRBJ2-1
CDR3: ASSYSIASNEQF

V: TRBV7-9
J: TRBJ1-5
CDR3: ASSPQGGLSNQPQH

V: TRBV2
J: TRBJ1-2
CDR3: ASSSRDAVGYT

V: TRBV5-1
J: TRBJ1-2
CDR3: ASSTDRGIYGYT

V: TRBV4-2
J: TRBJ1-5
CDR3: ASSQVLVNQPQH